The present TCR beta chain was sequenced within a study of T-cell reconstitution after alpha-beta-depleted transplantation in children. Losses at the gene ends were 0 bases for V and 4 bases for J; bases not matched to a gene: 6. Germline lookup yields CDR1 LGHNA and CDR2 YNFKEQ. This CDR3 has 15 amino acids. This clonotype was seen many times. A TCRbeta library incorporating unique molecular identifiers was prepared. Each CDR3 protein gets one entry after TCRdb re-called the PCR reads with MiXCR. Of approximately 93,000 distinct CDR3 sequences listed, 7% to 10% were seen once; the top ten hold over 6%.

This sequence was found in a human donor who donated a stem cell graft to a child with congenital amegakaryocytic thrombocytopenia. J is TRBJ2-7 and V is TRBV4-2; TRBD1 agrees at 7 bases. This material consisted of PBMCs from the stem cell graft donor, taken from the stem cell graft. CDR3 in amino acids: CASSQDIGGGYEQYF. CDR3 DNA sequence: TGTGCCAGCAGCCAAGATATAGGGGGCGGGTACGAGCAGTACTTC.